This is a list of T cell receptor delta chains from one sample in a study of Vδ1+ human thymocytes. TCRdb redid clone calling on the multiplex PCR reads using CATT. Here the sample spans fewer than 90,000 delta-chain clones, around 35% being singletons. Sequencing was performed on Vdelta1+ gamma-delta thymocytes from the thymus. The receptors originated from a boy less than two years old who had congenital heart surgery. CDR3s include the opening cysteine and the closing phenylalanine or tryptophan. D genes are given only for firm matches. The size field is filled for only some rows; it gives once, few, many or a size class.

size: -; V: TRDV1; J: TRDJ1; D: -; CDR3: CALGAFEWPHRYNTDKLIF; DNA: TGTGCTCTTGGGGCCTTTGAATGGCCCCACCGGTATAACACCGATAAACTCATCTTT
size: -; V: TRDV1; J: TRDJ1; D: -; CDR3: CALGEAHRPSLGANASDKLIF; DNA: TGTGCTCTTGGGGAAGCACACCGCCCTTCCCTGGGGGCGAACGCGTCCGATAAACTCATCTTT
size: -; V: TRDV1; J: TRDJ1; D: TRDD3; CDR3: CALGPSLGDTRLADKLIF; DNA: TGTGCTCTTGGGCCCTCTCTTGGGGATACGAGGCTGGCCGATAAACTCATCTTT
size: -; V: TRDV1; J: TRDJ1; D: -; CDR3: CALGENYPSGPHTDKLIF; DNA: TGTGCTCTTGGGGAAAACTACCCCTCAGGGCCCCACACCGATAAACTCATCTTT
size: few; V: TRDV1; J: TRDJ1; D: TRDD3; CDR3: CALGDLQRPTLGDADKLIF; DNA: TGTGCTCTTGGGGACCTTCAGCGCCCTACTCTGGGGGATGCCGATAAACTCATCTTT
size: -; V: TRDV1; J: TRDJ1; D: -; CDR3: CALGELRLDTDKLIF; DNA: TGTGCTCTTGGGGAACTTAGGTTGGACACCGATAAACTCATCTTT
size: -; V: TRDV1; J: TRDJ1; D: TRDD3; CDR3: CALGESLPASKQIFHGGYARFLDKLIF; DNA: TGTGCTCTTGGGGAATCGCTTCCCGCATCGAAGCAAATTTTTCATGGGGGATACGCACGGTTCCTCGATAAACTCATCTTT
size: -; V: TRDV1; J: TRDJ1; D: TRDD3; CDR3: CALGERTFDTGGSNLSTDKLIF; DNA: TGTGCTCTTGGGGAACGGACCTTTGACACTGGGGGATCCAATCTCTCCACCGATAAACTCATCTTT
size: -; V: TRDV1; J: TRDJ1; D: -; CDR3: CALGDLSMEKLIF; DNA: TGTGCTCTTGGGGACTTGAGCATGGAGAAACTCATCTTT
size: -; V: TRDV1; J: TRDJ1; D: -; CDR3: CALGETPSSYTDKLIF; DNA: TGTGCTCTTGGCGAAACTCCCTCCTCGTACACCGATAAACTCATCTTT
size: -; V: TRDV2; J: TRDJ1; D: -; CDR3: CATGYVDKLIF; DNA: TGTGCCACGGGGTATGTCGATAAACTCATCTTT
size: -; V: TRDV1; J: TRDJ1; D: TRDD3; CDR3: CALGECGGYTDKLIF; DNA: TGTGCTCTTGGGGAATGTGGGGGATACACCGATAAACTCATCTTT
size: -; V: TRDV1; J: TRDJ1; D: -; CDR3: CALGGGQTAKLIF; DNA: TGTGCTCTTGGGGGCGGACAGACAGCGAAACTCATCTTT
size: few; V: TRDV1; J: TRDJ1; D: TRDD3; CDR3: CALGEPQSRDYWGIRGGCADKLIF; DNA: TGTGCTCTTGGGGAACCCCAATCCCGAGACTACTGGGGGATACGGGGGGGTTGTGCCGATAAACTCATCTTT
size: -; V: TRDV1; J: TRDJ1; D: TRDD3; CDR3: CALGELACGGLGYTDKLIF; DNA: TGTGCTCTTGGGGAACTCGCCTGTGGGGGACTGGGGTACACCGATAAACTCATCTTT